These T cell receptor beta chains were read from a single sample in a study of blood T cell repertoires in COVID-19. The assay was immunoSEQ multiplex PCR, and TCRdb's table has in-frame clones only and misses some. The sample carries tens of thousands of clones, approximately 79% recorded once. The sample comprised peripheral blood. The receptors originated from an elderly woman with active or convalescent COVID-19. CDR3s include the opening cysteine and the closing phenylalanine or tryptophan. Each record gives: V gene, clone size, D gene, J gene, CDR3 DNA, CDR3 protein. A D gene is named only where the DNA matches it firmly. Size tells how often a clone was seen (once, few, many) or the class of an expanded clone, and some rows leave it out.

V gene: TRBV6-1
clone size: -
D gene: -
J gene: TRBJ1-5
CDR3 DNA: TGTGCCAGCAGTGAAGCGTACCAGGGCTCCCACCAGCCCCAGCATTTT
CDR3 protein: CASSEAYQGSHQPQHF

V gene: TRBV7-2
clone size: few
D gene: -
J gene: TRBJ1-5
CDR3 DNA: TGTGCCAGCAGCTTAGCGGGCCTTAGCAATCAGCCCCAGCATTTT
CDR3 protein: CASSLAGLSNQPQHF

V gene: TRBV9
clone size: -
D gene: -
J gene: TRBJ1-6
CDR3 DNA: TGTGCCAGCAGCGTAGCCCCTACGCGGGATAATTCACCCCTCCACTTT
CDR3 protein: CASSVAPTRDNSPLHF

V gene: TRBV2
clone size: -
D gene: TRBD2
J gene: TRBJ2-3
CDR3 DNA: TGTGCCAGCAGGGTTAGCGGGGGGGCAGATACGCAGTATTTT
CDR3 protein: CASRVSGGADTQYF

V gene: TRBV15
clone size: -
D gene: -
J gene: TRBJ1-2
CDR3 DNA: TGTGCCACCAGCCGAGGAGGGGCAGGACTATCATATGGCTACACCTTC
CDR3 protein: CATSRGGAGLSYGYTF

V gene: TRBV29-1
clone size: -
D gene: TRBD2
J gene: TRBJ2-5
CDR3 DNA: TGCAGCGCCAGCGGGGGAGGACGGGAGACCCAGTACTTC
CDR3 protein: CSASGGGRETQYF

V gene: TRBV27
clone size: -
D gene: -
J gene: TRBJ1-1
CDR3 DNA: TGTGCCAGCAGTTTCCAGCGGACAGCGAACACTGAAGCTTTCTTT
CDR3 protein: CASSFQRTANTEAFF

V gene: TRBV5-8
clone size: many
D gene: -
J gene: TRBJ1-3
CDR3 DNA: TGTGCCAGCAATACTCCTCGCTCTGGAAACACCATATATTTT
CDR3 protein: CASNTPRSGNTIYF

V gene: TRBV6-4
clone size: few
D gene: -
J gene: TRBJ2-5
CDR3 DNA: TGTGCCAGCAGCCGACAGCTTCAAGAGACCCAGTACTTC
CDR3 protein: CASSRQLQETQYF

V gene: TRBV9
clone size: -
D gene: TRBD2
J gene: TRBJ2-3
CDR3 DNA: TGTGCCAGCAGCACCGCAACAGCGGGGGCCCCAGATACGCAGTATTTT
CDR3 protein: CASSTATAGAPDTQYF

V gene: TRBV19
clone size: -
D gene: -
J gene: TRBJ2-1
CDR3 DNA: TGTGCCAGTAGTATGATACAGGAGTACAATGAGCAGTTCTTC
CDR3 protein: CASSMIQEYNEQFF

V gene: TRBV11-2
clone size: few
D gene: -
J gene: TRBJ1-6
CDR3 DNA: TGTGCCAGCACCCTAGTATCCTATAATTCACCCCTCCACTTT
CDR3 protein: CASTLVSYNSPLHF

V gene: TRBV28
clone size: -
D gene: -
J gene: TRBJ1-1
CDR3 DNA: TGTGCCAGCACTACTGAAGCTTTCTTT
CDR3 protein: CASTTEAFF

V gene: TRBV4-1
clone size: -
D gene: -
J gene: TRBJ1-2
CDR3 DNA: TGCGCCAGCAGCCAAGATCGGGTGTCTAGACGCTACACCTTC
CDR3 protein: CASSQDRVSRRYTF

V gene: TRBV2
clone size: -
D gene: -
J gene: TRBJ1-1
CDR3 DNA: TGTGCCAGCAGTGAAGATGGGGGCGCCACGAACACTGAAGCTTTCTTT
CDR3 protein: CASSEDGGATNTEAFF